This T cell receptor (beta chain) was sequenced for a study of T cells expressing NK-cell markers. Study-wide context: In the group of eight sequenced donors, seven were HCMV-seropositive and one was seronegative.

Broader study findings: The share of CD8+ T cells held by dominant NKG2C+ clonotypes was about 1.0-8% in about six donors. Four of the donors also had these clonotypes leading their CD3+CD56-NKG2C+ fraction.

Details on this clonotype: Its antigen is not known.

Beta-chain TCR cDNA was generated via 5'RACE template switching with UMIs. TCRdb reprocessed the 5' RACE reads, with one entry per CDR3 protein and no DNA. The sample totals about 540,000 distinct CDR3 sequences. CDR3 size: 13 residues. Germline assignment: CDR1 DFQATT and CDR2 SNEGSKA (reference sequence). The receptor comes from a man between 18 and 29 years old in good health. This chain joins TRBV20-1 and TRBJ1-1; TCRdb outputs TRBD1, but without DNA this stays unchecked. Sequenced input: blood T cells: a sorted CD56 or NKG2C T cell subset, CD4+ or CD8+ T cells, or bulk PBMC T cells (not recorded which). CDR3 sequence: CSAHTGGSTEAFF.